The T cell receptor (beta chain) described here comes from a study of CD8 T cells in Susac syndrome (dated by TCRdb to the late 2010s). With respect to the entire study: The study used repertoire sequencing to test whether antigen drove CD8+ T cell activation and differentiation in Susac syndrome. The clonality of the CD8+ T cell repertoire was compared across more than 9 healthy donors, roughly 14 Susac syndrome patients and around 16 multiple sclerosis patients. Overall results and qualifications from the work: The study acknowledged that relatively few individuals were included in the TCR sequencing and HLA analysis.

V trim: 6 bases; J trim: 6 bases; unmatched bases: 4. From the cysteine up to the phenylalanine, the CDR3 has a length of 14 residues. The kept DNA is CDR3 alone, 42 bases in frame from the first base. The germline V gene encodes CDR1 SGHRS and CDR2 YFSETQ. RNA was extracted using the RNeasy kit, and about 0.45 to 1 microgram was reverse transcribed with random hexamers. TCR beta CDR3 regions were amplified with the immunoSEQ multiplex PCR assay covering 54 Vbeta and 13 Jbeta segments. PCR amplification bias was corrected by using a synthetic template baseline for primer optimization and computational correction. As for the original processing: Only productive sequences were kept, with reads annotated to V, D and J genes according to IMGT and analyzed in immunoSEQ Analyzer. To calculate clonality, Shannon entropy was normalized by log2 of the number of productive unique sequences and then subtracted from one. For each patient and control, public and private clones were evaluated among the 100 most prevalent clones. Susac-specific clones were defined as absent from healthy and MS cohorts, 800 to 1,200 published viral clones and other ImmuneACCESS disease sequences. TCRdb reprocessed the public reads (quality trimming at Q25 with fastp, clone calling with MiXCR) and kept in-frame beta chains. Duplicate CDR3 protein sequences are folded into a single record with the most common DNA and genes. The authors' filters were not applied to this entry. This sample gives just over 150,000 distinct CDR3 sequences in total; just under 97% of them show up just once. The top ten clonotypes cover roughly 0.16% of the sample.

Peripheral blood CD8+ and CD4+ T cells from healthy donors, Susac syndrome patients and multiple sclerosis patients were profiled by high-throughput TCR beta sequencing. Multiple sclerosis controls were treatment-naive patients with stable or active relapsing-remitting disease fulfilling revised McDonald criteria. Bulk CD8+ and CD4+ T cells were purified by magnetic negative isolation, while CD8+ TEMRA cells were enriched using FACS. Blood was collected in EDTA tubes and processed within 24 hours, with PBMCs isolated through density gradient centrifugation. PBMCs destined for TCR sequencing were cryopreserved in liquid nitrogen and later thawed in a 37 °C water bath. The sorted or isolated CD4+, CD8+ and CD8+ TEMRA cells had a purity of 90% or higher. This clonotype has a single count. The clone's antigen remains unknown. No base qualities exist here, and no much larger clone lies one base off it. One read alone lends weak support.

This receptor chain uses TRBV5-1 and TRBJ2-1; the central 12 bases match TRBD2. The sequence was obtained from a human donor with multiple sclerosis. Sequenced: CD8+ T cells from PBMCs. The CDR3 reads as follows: CASKTSGGLNEQFF. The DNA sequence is TGCGCCAGCAAAACTAGCGGGGGGCTCAATGAGCAGTTCTTC.